This passage covers 21 T cell receptor beta chains from one sample sequenced in a study of cytomegalovirus exposure and HLA in healthy donors (dated by TCRdb to about 2017). Receptor amplification or capture employed the immunoSEQ multiplex PCR assay. A mixture of 60 forward primers for TCR Vbeta segments and 13 reverse primers for TCR Jbeta segments was used in the multiplex PCR. Entries here come from immuneACCESS through TCRdb and include only in-frame sequences with V and J called. Some clones fail to appear in such tables; in the studies checked, an unresolved V gene covers under half of the shortfall, and the cause of the remainder is unknown. The sample data list roughly 200,000 clones, and 75% to 85% of these were observed just once. About 3.8% of the sample is held by the ten biggest clonotypes. The specimen was PBMCs. The receptors shown here come from a woman between 55 and 75 years old in good health and CMV-seropositive.

This chain connects TRBV19 to TRBJ2-6; D unresolved. V dropped 5 bases and J dropped 1 base, with 6 bases sitting between them. The CDR3 has 14 residues. Per the germline V gene, CDR1 is LNHDA and CDR2 is SQIVND (reference sequence). The DNA for the CDR3 is TGTGCCAGTAGTCCCGGGTCTGGGGCCAACGTCCTGACTTTC. Protein product: CASSPGSGANVLTF.

The chain links TRBV7-9 to TRBJ2-1; 8 bases match TRBD2. J lost 5 bases, V lost 2 bases, and 5 bases had no gene match. CDR1 and CDR2 (germline): SEHNR, FQNEAQ (reference sequence). The CDR3 length is 15 residues. The DNA for the CDR3 is TGTGCCAGCAGCTTATTACTAGCGGCAAACAATGAGCAGTTCTTC. This encodes CASSLLLAANNEQFF.

The chain is built from TRBV15 and TRBJ2-1; unclear D gene. Per germline, CDR1 LNHNV and CDR2 YYDKDF (reference sequence). V was shortened by 0 bases and J by 10 bases, with 10 bases between the two germline ends. The CDR3 has 13 amino acids. The DNA of the CDR3 is TGTGCCACCAGCAGAGAGGAGATACGCGAGCAGTTCTTC. Its translation is CATSREEIREQFF.

This chain uses TRBV19 with TRBJ2-3; D ambiguous. Germline CDR1 is LNHDA and CDR2 is SQIVND (reference sequence). CDR3 length: 13 residues. Trimming pared 6 bases from V and 4 bases from J, leaving 11 bases between. CDR3 DNA sequence: TGTGCCAGTAGGCTGTCTAGAGCAGATACGCAGTATTTT. Translation gives CASRLSRADTQYF. Drawing the rest from reference TRBV19 and TRBJ2-3, the complete variable domain is DGGITQSPKYLFRKEGQNVTLSCEQNLNHDAMYWYRQDPGQGLRLIYYSQIVNDFQKGDIAEGYSVSREKKESFPLTVTSAQKNPTAFYLCASRLSRADTQYFGPGTRLTVL.

This chain links TRBV27 with TRBJ2-1; 7 bases are a match to TRBD1. The V and J ends lost 7 bases and 3 bases, in that order; junction bases with no gene match: 12. The germline V gene has CDR1 MNHEY and CDR2 SMNVEV (reference sequence). The CDR3 spans 16 residues. In DNA, the CDR3 is TGTGCCAGCACCCCGATGACAGGGAGAAACTACAATGAGCAGTTCTTC. Protein product: CASTPMTGRNYNEQFF.

The V call is TRBV6-6, the J call TRBJ2-4, with no clear D. V was pared by 8 bases and J by 9 bases, with 8 bases between. This CDR3 spans 10 amino acids. CDR1 and CDR2 from the germline V gene are MNHNY and SVGAGI (reference sequence). CDR3 amino acids: CASSGAIQYF. The CDR3 nucleotides are TGTGCCAGCTCGGGTGCCATTCAGTACTTC.

V usage is TRBV30 and J usage is TRBJ1-4, with TRBD1 matching 9 bases. The CDR3 spans 14 residues. Germline loops: CDR1 GTSNPN, CDR2 SVGIG (reference sequence). The junction had 4 bases not matched to a gene; V was cut back by 3 bases and J by 5 bases. CDR3 protein: CAWSPGTGNEKLFF. The CDR3 DNA follows: TGTGCCTGGAGCCCCGGGACAGGGAATGAAAAACTGTTTTTT.

CDR3 DNA sequence: TGTGCCAGCAGCTTGACAGGCTCTCAGCCCCAGCATTTT. Protein: CASSLTGSQPQHF. The chain combines TRBV6-1 with TRBJ1-5; maybe TRBD1 (6 bases). Trimming removed 6 bases from V and 6 bases from J, with 12 bases in between. The germline gives CDR1 MNHNS, CDR2 SASEGT. The CDR3 covers 13 residues.

The V gene is TRBV15, the J gene TRBJ2-2; D is possibly TRBD2 (7 bases). Germline assignment: CDR1 LNHNV and CDR2 YYDKDF (reference sequence). Trimming removed 3 bases at V and 5 bases at J, with 13 bases between. The CDR3 contains 15 residues. CDR3 protein: CATSRRGGPTGELFF. CDR3 sequence (DNA): TGTGCCACCAGCAGGAGGGGGGGGCCGACCGGGGAGCTGTTTTTT.

The chain employs TRBV25-1 and TRBJ1-5; D remains ambiguous. Germline CDR1 is MGHDK and CDR2 is SYGVNS. Trimming took off 2 bases at V and 4 bases at J, with 9 bases between the two ends. This CDR3 spans 14 amino acids. The CDR3 loop reads CASSERGGNQPQHF. As DNA, the CDR3 is TGTGCCAGCAGTGAACGGGGAGGAAATCAGCCCCAGCATTTT.

This clone was seen a single time. This chain connects TRBV7-9 to TRBJ2-1, with 12 bases aligning to TRBD2. The CDR3 is made up of 16 amino acids. V lost 4 bases to trimming and J lost 9 bases; unmatched junction nucleotides: 10. In germline, CDR1 is SEHNR, CDR2 FQNEAQ (reference sequence). The DNA for the CDR3 is TGTGCCAGCAGCTCCTTGGCTAGCGGGAGGGCCTTTGAGCAGTTCTTC. Translation: CASSSLASGRAFEQFF. The full variable domain, with the rest looked up from reference TRBV7-9 and TRBJ2-1, is DTGVSQNPRHKITKRGQNVTFRCDPISEHNRLYWYRQTLGQGPEFLTYFQNEAQLEKSRLLSDRFSAERPKGSFSTLEIQRTEQGDSAMYLCASSSLASGRAFEQFFGPGTRLTVL.

The chain recombines TRBV11-2 with TRBJ2-4; tentatively, D is TRBD2 (5 bases). This CDR3 is built from 15 residues. Trimming removed 4 bases at V and 0 bases at J, with 10 bases between. The V gene's germline CDR1 is SGHAT and CDR2 FQNNGV. DNA of the CDR3: TGTGCCAGCAGCTCGGGGAAACTAGCCAAAAACATTCAGTACTTC. Protein sequence: CASSSGKLAKNIQYF.

This chain links TRBV18 with TRBJ2-5; 8 nucleotides align to TRBD1. The DNA matches TRBJ2-7 better at its end, which makes the J call doubtful. The CDR3 has 14 amino acids. Germline V gene lookup returns CDR1 KGHSH and CDR2 LQKENI. The CDR3 coding sequence is TGTGCCAGCTCACCAACAGGGGGAGGCGACGAGCAGTACTTC. Its translation is CASSPTGGGDEQYF.

The V gene is TRBV19, the J gene TRBJ1-5; D uncertain. V was clipped by 3 bases and J by 3 bases, with 9 bases between them. Germline lookup yields CDR1 LNHDA and CDR2 SQIVND (reference sequence). The CDR3 runs 14 residues. This chain's CDR3 is CASSIGGPNQPQHF. In nucleotides, the CDR3 is TGTGCCAGTAGTATTGGCGGCCCCAATCAGCCCCAGCATTTT.

V is TRBV28 and J is TRBJ1-4; D is possibly TRBD1 (5 bases). Between the trimmed V and J ends, which lost 5 bases and 8 bases, there was a span of 18 bases. Germline values: CDR1 MDHEN, CDR2 SYDVKM. The CDR3 totals 15 residues. CDR3 DNA sequence: TGTGCCAGCAGTGGGGGGGGATCGGGTGGGGAAAAACTGTTTTTT. Its translation is CASSGGGSGGEKLFF.

This chain joins TRBV4-2 and TRBJ2-1, with 12 bases that match TRBD2. This CDR3 has 16 residues. Germline CDR1 LGHNA, CDR2 YNFKEQ. J gave up 2 bases and V 4 bases, and 3 bases lay outside the gene matches. Written as DNA, the CDR3 is TGTGCCAGCAGCCGACGGACTAGCGGGGCCTACAATGAGCAGTTCTTC. Amino acids: CASSRRTSGAYNEQFF.

In this sample, this clone turned up once. The chain is built from TRBV2 and TRBJ2-3; perhaps TRBD2 as D (5 bases). Germline CDR1 and CDR2: SNHLY and FYNNEI. The V end was cut by 4 bases, the J end by 2 bases, with 22 bases between. CDR3 length equals 18 residues. The CDR3 coding sequence is TGTGCCAGCAGTGCTGTGGTTTGGTATCGGGAAAACACAGATACGCAGTATTTT. Its protein is CASSAVVWYRENTDTQYF.

V and J are TRBV7-9 and TRBJ2-1, with D possibly TRBD2 on 6 matching bases. Trimming shortened V by 5 bases and J by 3 bases, and 11 bases separated the two germline ends. CDR1 is SEHNR, CDR2 FQNEAQ, per germline (reference sequence). This CDR3 has 14 amino acids. The CDR3 DNA is TGTGCCAGCAGCAAGGGACTTGACTACAATGAGCAGTTCTTC. This sequence encodes CASSKGLDYNEQFF.

J is TRBJ1-2 and V is TRBV4-2; D is ambiguous. The germline V and J ends were trimmed by 0 bases and 5 bases, with 7 bases remaining between them. In germline, CDR1 is LGHNA, CDR2 YNFKEQ. The CDR3 contains 13 residues. CDR3 DNA: TGTGCCAGCAGCCAAGAAACGGGTTATGGCTACACCTTC. Residues: CASSQETGYGYTF.

CDR3 DNA: TGTGCCAGCAGTGAAACGGGGTATGGCTACACCTTC. Encoded protein: CASSETGYGYTF. The V and J genes are TRBV6-1 and TRBJ1-2; D is uncertain. The CDR3 covers 12 residues. Trimming shortened V by 2 bases and J by 5 bases, and 6 bases separated the two germline ends. Germline lookup yields CDR1 MNHNS and CDR2 SASEGT.

V gene TRBV7-9 combines with J gene TRBJ1-6; D possibly corresponds to TRBD1 (5 bases). The CDR3 spans 13 residues. The germline gives CDR1 SEHNR, CDR2 FQNEAQ (reference sequence). V lost 1 base, J lost 11 bases, and 9 bases lay in between. CDR3 sequence (DNA): TGTGCCAGCAGCTTAGAAGGGGAAGCACCCCTCCACTTT. Amino acids: CASSLEGEAPLHF.